The clone carrying this T cell receptor (beta chain) was seen at least ten times. Its antigen is undetermined. At one of its ends the junction is not consistent with the germline gene, which may arise from a read error. Certain patients, namely those with other autoimmune diseases, uncontrolled infections, pregnancy or lactation, were excluded. Thyroid ultrasound, orbital computed tomography, TRAb, serum thyroxine and clinical symptoms formed the basis of diagnosis. PBMCs stemmed from 9 to 10 ml of fresh peripheral blood. The sample comes from a study of Graves' ophthalmopathy and Graves' hyperthyroidism. TCR beta CDR3 regions were amplified from RNA transcripts. The first round was an RT-PCR with HTBI primers, and the second round was a multiplex PCR. Each CDR3 protein is one row after TCRdb ran MiXCR on the multiplex PCR reads. The table lists 680,000 or so distinct CDR3 sequences, about 20% of them singletons, with approximately 7% in the top ten.

Regarding the study as a whole: The authors also found most expanded thyroid clonotypes above 0.001 frequency in blood.

This CDR3 has 12 residues. Germline CDR1 and CDR2: SQVTM and ANQGSEA. This rearrangement joins TRBV29-1 to TRBJ1-2, with 8 bases lining up with TRBD1. Sequenced material: peripheral blood. The source is a woman aged 18-35 years with stable Graves' hyperthyroidism. Some clones in this sample may be carry-over from other donors' samples. The CDR3 loop reads CSVDQGTGILPF. The CDR3 DNA follows: TGCAGCGTTGACCAAGGGACAGGAATTCTCCCATTC.